This is a list of T cell receptor beta chains from one sample in a study of blood T cell repertoires in COVID-19. Sequenced by immunoSEQ multiplex PCR; TCRdb stores in-frame clones only, minus some. The table includes about 160,000 clones, roughly 93% detected once. The sequencing input was peripheral blood. All receptors derive from a man in his late teens or twenties with acute or convalescent COVID-19. Each CDR3 is given with its conserved first and last residue. A D gene is named only where the DNA matches it firmly. Size is stated for part of the rows, as once, few or many counts, or as a class when the clone is expanded.

TRBV9,-,-,TRBJ2-1,CASSVNFDSYNEQFF,TGTGCCAGCAGCGTAAATTTTGACAGCTACAATGAGCAGTTCTTC
TRBV6-5,TRBD1,-,TRBJ2-7,CASSSGTGYEQYF,TGTGCCAGCAGCTCCGGGACAGGGTACGAGCAGTACTTC
TRBV30,-,-,TRBJ2-1,CAWSVRLPSSYNEQFF,TGTGCCTGGAGTGTACGACTACCGAGCTCCTACAATGAGCAGTTCTTC
TRBV7-9,TRBD1,-,TRBJ1-1,CASSLARTGNTEAFF,TGTGCCAGCAGCTTAGCTCGGACAGGGAACACTGAAGCTTTCTTT
TRBV27,-,once,TRBJ2-4,CASGTTDRVLLAKNIQYF,TGTGCCAGCGGAACGACGGACAGAGTCTTACTAGCCAAAAACATTCAGTACTTC
TRBV7-2,TRBD1,-,TRBJ1-2,CASSSYRGDTF,TGTGCCAGCAGCTCCTACAGGGGAGACACCTTC
TRBV9,-,-,TRBJ1-1,CASTGTWPNTEAFF,TGTGCCAGCACAGGGACATGGCCGAACACTGAAGCTTTCTTT
TRBV3-1/TRBV3-2,TRBD1,-,TRBJ1-2,CASSQDLSQGNYGYTF,TGTGCCAGCAGCCAAGATCTGTCACAGGGGAACTATGGCTACACCTTC
TRBV19,TRBD1,-,TRBJ1-4,CASIKTGGARDEKLFF,TGTGCCAGTATCAAAACAGGGGGCGCAAGGGATGAAAAACTGTTTTTT
TRBV29-1,TRBD1,-,TRBJ2-7,CSVVPGQGAYEQYF,TGCAGCGTGGTACCGGGACAGGGGGCTTACGAGCAGTACTTC
TRBV29-1,TRBD2,-,TRBJ2-2,CSVGWQGGSGELFF,TGCAGCGTTGGGTGGCAGGGAGGGTCCGGGGAGCTGTTTTTT
TRBV7-2,TRBD1,-,TRBJ2-7,CASSRSGTGVEEQYF,TGTGCCAGCAGCCGTTCCGGGACAGGGGTCGAGGAGCAGTACTTC
TRBV5-4,-,-,TRBJ1-1,CASSLGRVTEAFF,TGTGCCAGCAGCTTGGGCAGGGTGACTGAAGCTTTCTTT
TRBV30,TRBD1,-,TRBJ1-1,CAWSGDRGFEAFF,TGTGCCTGGAGTGGGGACAGGGGGTTTGAAGCTTTCTTT
TRBV18,-,-,TRBJ2-7,CASAPGQGATEQYF,TGTGCCAGCGCCCCGGGACAAGGTGCTACCGAGCAGTACTTC
TRBV27,TRBD1,-,TRBJ2-7,CASSPSRDRPYEQYF,TGTGCCAGCAGTCCTAGCCGGGACAGGCCCTACGAGCAGTACTTC
TRBV5-1,-,once,TRBJ1-1,CASSLGSGIVTEAFF,TGCGCCAGCAGCTTGGGATCAGGGATTGTCACTGAAGCTTTCTTT
TRBV7-2,TRBD2,-,TRBJ2-4,CASSLVPAGAKNIQYF,TGTGCCAGCAGCTTAGTTCCAGCGGGGGCCAAAAACATTCAGTACTTC
TRBV6-5,-,-,TRBJ2-2,CASRMNTGELFF,TGTGCCTCTAGGATGAACACCGGGGAGCTGTTTTTT
TRBV18,TRBD1,once,TRBJ1-3,CASSPTGQGYDGNTIYF,TGTGCCAGCTCACCCACCGGACAGGGATATGATGGAAACACCATATATTTT
TRBV7-2,-,-,TRBJ1-2,CASSLWFLRGYTF,TGTGCCAGCAGCTTATGGTTTCTTCGGGGCTACACCTTC
TRBV5-1,-,-,TRBJ1-1,CASSGRGSRSTEAFF,TGCGCCAGCAGTGGTCGGGGGTCCAGGAGCACTGAAGCTTTCTTT
TRBV3-1/TRBV3-2,-,-,TRBJ2-5,CASGLQETQYF,TGTGCCAGCGGACTTCAAGAGACCCAGTACTTC
TRBV7-2,TRBD1,-,TRBJ2-7,CASSPGQFYEQYF,TGTGCCAGCAGCCCGGGACAGTTCTACGAGCAGTACTTC
TRBV6-4,-,-,TRBJ1-5,CASSTQMQPQHF,TGTGCCAGCAGCACACAAATGCAGCCCCAGCATTTT
TRBV3-1/TRBV3-2,TRBD2,-,TRBJ2-1,CASSRTSGKSYNEQFF,TGTGCCAGCAGCCGGACTAGCGGGAAGTCCTACAATGAGCAGTTCTTC
TRBV3-1/TRBV3-2,-,-,TRBJ1-1,CASSQVVGGTEAFF,TGTGCCAGCAGCCAAGTGGTCGGGGGCACTGAAGCTTTCTTT
TRBV30,-,-,TRBJ1-5,CAWTLPSRPGQPQHF,TGTGCCTGGACTCTACCTTCTCGGCCAGGACAGCCCCAGCATTTT
TRBV27,-,-,TRBJ1-3,CASRTTGAGNTIYF,TGTGCCAGCAGAACGACAGGCGCTGGAAACACCATATATTTT
TRBV28,TRBD1,-,TRBJ2-1,CASSLGTGAYNEQFF,TGTGCCAGCAGTTTGGGGACAGGGGCCTACAATGAGCAGTTCTTC
TRBV5-8,TRBD1,-,TRBJ1-1,CASSPSGQGARTEAFF,TGTGCCAGCAGCCCATCGGGACAGGGGGCTCGGACTGAAGCTTTCTTT
TRBV27,TRBD2,-,TRBJ2-1,CASSPLAGSNEQFF,TGTGCCAGCAGTCCACTAGCGGGTTCCAATGAGCAGTTCTTC
TRBV30,TRBD2,-,TRBJ2-7,CAWSVQRTSGLTYEQYF,TGTGCCTGGAGTGTACAGAGGACTAGCGGGCTTACCTACGAGCAGTACTTC
TRBV6-5,-,-,TRBJ2-7,CASSSGLGYEQYF,TGTGCCAGCAGCTCAGGGCTAGGGTACGAGCAGTACTTC
TRBV7-9,-,-,TRBJ1-1,CASSILMNTEAFF,TGTGCCAGCAGCATTCTTATGAACACTGAAGCTTTCTTT
TRBV18,-,-,TRBJ1-2,CASSPERPYGYTF,TGTGCCAGCTCACCGGAGAGACCCTATGGCTACACCTTC
TRBV28,TRBD1,-,TRBJ1-4,CASGPPGTDEKLFF,TGTGCCAGCGGCCCGCCCGGGACAGATGAAAAACTGTTTTTT
TRBV15,TRBD2,-,TRBJ2-3,CATSRDGAGVADTQYF,TGTGCCACCAGCAGAGATGGAGCGGGAGTGGCAGATACGCAGTATTTT